This T cell receptor (beta chain) came from a study of molecular identifiers for immune sequencing clone quantification listed by TCRdb under 2018. Background for the entire study: For a replicate experiment, the RNA from either around 20,000 or 100,000 naive CD8 T cells was divided into five aliquots, and four of those aliquots went on to sequencing. This methods study benchmarked molecular-identifier clustering-based TCR repertoire sequencing (MIDCIRS) and TCR RNA copy counting, using CD8 T cells to do so.

Concerning this clonotype itself: Its binding antigen is unknown. A single base separates this from a much larger clone, so it may be a read error.

General findings and caveats noted by the study authors: When barcode sub-clustering was omitted, TCR diversity was inflated by chimeric consensus sequences, with chimeras reaching as high as 47%. A single cell's worth of spiked-in Jurkat TCR RNA was reported detectable even among about a million naive CD8 T cells. In CMV-specific effector cells, clones with more than 20 RNA copies accounted for over 98% of molecules, whereas in naive cells such clones accounted for under 1%. Highly expanded clone sizes could be underestimated because identical TCR molecules may share a barcode. Modeling gave about 3 recovered TCR RNA copies per cell versus approximately 10 by digital PCR, implying around 30% capture efficiency. The naive libraries included spiked-in Jurkat TCR RNA (over nine copies' worth), and this RNA is not part of the donor repertoire.

Libraries of naive CD8 T cells were built from anywhere between about 20,000 and 1,000,000 sorted cells, with 10%, 30% or 50% of the purified RNA used. Naive CD8 T cells, defined as CD8+CD4-CCR7+CD45RA+, were FACS-sorted into RLT Plus buffer on a BD FACSAria II. To test detection sensitivity, Jurkat RNA equal to around nine TCR copies was added to samples of about 20,000-1,100,000 naive CD8 T cells. Enrichment of CD8 T cells was done with RosetteSep CD8+ T Cell Enrichment Cocktail plus Ficoll-Paque, and ACK red cell lysis came afterward. Library prep was done by PCR. TCRdb shows the sequencer as Illumina HiSeq 4000. Preparation of bulk TCR libraries followed a previously described approach, with the TCR primers listed in Table S5. The Qiagen AllPrep DNA/RNA kit was used to purify total RNA. Before analysis, reads from multiple sequencing runs of the same library were pooled. From the authors' description of their analysis: Reads were retained only if the reads had an exact TCR constant sequence, and the retained reads were trimmed to 150 nt and grouped according to their 12-nt molecular barcodes. Reads in each barcode group were sub-clustered using a 15% Levenshtein threshold, and a quality-weighted consensus sequence was built for each RNA molecule. Non-functional sequences were excluded, and lower-count sequences lying one edit away from another sequence were also excluded. On the basis of fitting two negative binomial distributions, barcode sub-clusters with fewer than 20% of the maximum read count were discarded. TCRdb took the public reads, trimmed them with fastp at Q25, ran MiXCR for clone calling and kept in-frame beta chains. Each entry merges the rows of one CDR3 protein and shows their most common DNA and genes. TCRdb assigned the V and J calls; the authors' analysis was not used. The sample table records 600,000 to 650,000 distinct CDR3 sequences; 20% of these occur just once. Roughly 0.83% of the sample comes from the top ten.

The germline ends are 21 bases apart after V is trimmed by 5 bases and J by 2 bases. From its cysteine to its phenylalanine, the CDR3 spans 17 amino acids. CDR3 DNA is the only sequence kept; it has 51 bases, read in frame from the first base. Sequences DFQATT (CDR1) and SNEGSKA (CDR2) are obtained from the germline V gene (reference sequence). This sequence was found in a human donor in good health. Some libraries in this study had Jurkat cell RNA spiked in. The chain employs TRBV20-1 and TRBJ2-2, with TRBD2 tentatively as D gene (5 bases match). The specimen was naive CD8+ T cells from blood, with Jurkat cell RNA spiked in. The cell subset or site label, as the study defines it: FACS-sorted CD8+CD4-CCR7+CD45RA+ naive T cells. The nucleotide sequence reads TGCAGTGCTCCGGGCGAGGAACCGGACTTCAACACCGGGGAGCTGTTTTTT. It codes for CSAPGEEPDFNTGELFF.